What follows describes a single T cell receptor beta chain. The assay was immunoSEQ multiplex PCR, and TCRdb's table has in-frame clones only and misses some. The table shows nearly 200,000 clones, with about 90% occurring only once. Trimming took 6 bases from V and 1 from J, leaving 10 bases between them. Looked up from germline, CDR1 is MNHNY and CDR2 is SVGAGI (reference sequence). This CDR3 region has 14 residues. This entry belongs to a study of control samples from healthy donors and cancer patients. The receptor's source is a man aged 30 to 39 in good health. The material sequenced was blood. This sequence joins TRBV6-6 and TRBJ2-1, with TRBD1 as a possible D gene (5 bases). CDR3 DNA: TGTGCCAGCAGCCAGGACATATCCTACAATGAGCAGTTCTTC. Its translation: CASSQDISYNEQFF.